Included here is one T cell receptor (beta chain) sequence, with context. Produced via immunoSEQ multiplex PCR; TCRdb's table is partial and in-frame only. The table records about 1.1 million clones, about four fifths of them present only once. Germline trimming cut 11 bases from V and 0 bases from J; bases unmatched to any gene: 19. Germline lookup yields CDR1 MNHEY and CDR2 SMNVEV (reference sequence). This CDR3 is 18 amino acids long. CD4+ cells were split into CD45RA+ naive and CD45RA-negative memory subsets. The source of the sample is a study of shared clonotypes between healthy human individuals.

The sequencing sample was made of memory CD4+ T cells from PBMCs. As to subset: CD45RA-negative fraction. This chain connects TRBV27 to TRBJ2-1; TRBD2 matches 7 bases. This sequence originates from a young man in good health. Some clones in this sample may be carry-over from other donors' samples. The CDR3 loop is CAPSRASGVLCSYNEQFF. DNA for the CDR3: TGTGCCCCTTCCCGGGCTAGCGGAGTTCTATGCTCCTACAATGAGCAGTTCTTC.